The clone carrying this TCR beta chain was recorded only once. Its cognate antigen is unknown. The record originates from a study of T cell responses to AZD1222 COVID-19 vaccine. Broader study findings: Vaccine-related CD4 TCRs covered spike, predominating at 160-218 and 743-854. Donors were mostly white British, more females; clonal diversity possibly underestimated. Reports indicate that nearly half of spike-specific TCRs are directed at unmutated variant regions.

Clones were sequenced by immunoSEQ multiplex PCR, and TCRdb holds only the in-frame ones, with some missing. The table includes roughly 150,000 clones, around 92% detected once. The material sequenced was peripheral blood, taken on day 0 of AZD1222 vaccination. This clonotype was sampled from an adult in good health.

CDR3 DNA sequence: TGTGCCAGCAGTCACCACAATGAGCAGTTCTTC. This encodes CASSHHNEQFF. V and J are TRBV27 and TRBJ2-1; D not certain. With 5 bases removed from V and 5 bases from J, the gap between germline ends came to 4 bases. The germline gives CDR1 MNHEY, CDR2 SMNVEV (reference sequence). This CDR3 has 11 residues.